These 18 T cell receptor beta chains share one sample of origin, sequenced in a study of PD-L1 blockade in urothelial cancer. The data were produced by immunoSEQ multiplex PCR, yet TCRdb's version contains in-frame clones alone and is incomplete. The sample records around 26,000 clones, 82% being singletons. The sample's time point: peripheral blood 6 weeks after treatment start. The material was PBMCs, obtained around atezolizumab (anti-PD-L1) treatment. The source is a man aged 70 or older with urothelial cancer.

The chain couples TRBV9 to TRBJ2-3; 8 positions match TRBD2. V lost 0 bases to trimming and J lost 0 bases; unmatched junction nucleotides: 9. The CDR3 has 18 residues. Germline CDR1 reads SGDLS; CDR2 reads YYNGEE. This CDR3 reads CASSVDYGRGLSTDTQYF. The CDR3 region has the DNA TGTGCCAGCAGCGTAGATTACGGGAGGGGGTTAAGCACAGATACGCAGTATTTT.

The chain is built from TRBV9 and TRBJ2-7; 7 nucleotides line up with TRBD2. This CDR3 spans 14 amino acids. The V gene's germline CDR1 is SGDLS and CDR2 YYNGEE. V was pared by 0 bases and J by 3 bases, with 3 bases of the junction left unmatched. The DNA for the CDR3 is TGTGCCAGCAGCGTAGGAGCGGGAAGCTACGAGCAGTACTTC. The encoded protein is CASSVGAGSYEQYF.

The J gene is TRBJ1-1, the V gene TRBV6-6; 9 nucleotides align to TRBD1. The CDR3 loop spans 16 amino acids. Germline V gene lookup returns CDR1 MNHNY and CDR2 SVGAGI (reference sequence). The trim removed 2 bases at V and 3 bases at J, leaving 7 bases unmatched. In DNA, the CDR3 is TGTGCCAGCAGTTACAGTCCGGGACAGGGCTACACTGAAGCTTTCTTT. Protein product: CASSYSPGQGYTEAFF.

The rearrangement joins TRBV6-5 to TRBJ2-2, with 10 bases lining up with TRBD1. The CDR3 is 16 amino acids. Trimming removed 0 bases from V and 3 bases from J; junction bases left unmatched: 1. Germline CDR1 MNHEY, CDR2 SVGAGI. CDR3 sequence: CASSYSGTGDTGELFF. CDR3 nucleotide sequence: TGTGCCAGCAGTTACTCCGGGACAGGGGACACCGGGGAGCTGTTTTTT.

This clone has only one observation. The chain combines TRBV10-2 with TRBJ2-3; 10 bases agree with TRBD2. Germline V gene lookup returns CDR1 WSHSY and CDR2 SAAADI. This CDR3 region has 16 residues. Germline trimming cut 7 bases from V and 4 bases from J; bases unmatched to any gene: 11. The CDR3 is CASTRVLAGEADTQYF. DNA of the CDR3: TGCGCCAGCACGAGGGTGCTAGCGGGAGAGGCAGATACGCAGTATTTT.

The J gene is TRBJ1-5, the V gene TRBV7-2; no clear D gene. Deletions cut 1 base from V and 6 bases from J, with 13 bases between. The CDR3 has 15 residues. Germline V gene sequence: CDR1 SGHTA, CDR2 FQGNSA. CDR3 sequence reads: CASSLGSGRSQPQHF. The DNA for the CDR3 is TGTGCCAGCAGCTTAGGATCTGGGCGCAGTCAGCCCCAGCATTTT.

The V and J genes are TRBV7-9 and TRBJ1-2; TRBD1 might be the D (6 bases). The germline V gene has CDR1 SEHNR and CDR2 FQNEAQ (reference sequence). The CDR3 sequence is 13 residues long. With 7 bases removed from V and 7 bases from J, the gap between germline ends came to 16 bases. CDR3 region: CASTSLGASGYTF. For the CDR3, the DNA is TGTGCCAGCACCTCTCTGGGGGCGAGTGGCTACACCTTC.

The chain joins TRBV4-3 to TRBJ2-1; D is perhaps TRBD2 (6 bases). The CDR3 spans 19 residues. Germline loops: CDR1 LGHNA, CDR2 YSLEER. V dropped 4 bases and J dropped 5 bases, with 27 bases sitting between them. In nucleotides, the CDR3 is TGCGCCAGCAGCCCGCGACGACTAGAGCCTAGGGTGGGGAACAATGAGCAGTTCTTC. It specifies CASSPRRLEPRVGNNEQFF.

This clone was recorded once. The J gene is TRBJ2-1, the V gene TRBV29-1; 7 bases map to TRBD2. The CDR3 extends over 13 amino acids. In germline, CDR1 is SQVTM, CDR2 ANQGSEA. Trimming cost V 3 bases and J 7 bases; bases outside gene matches: 6. The CDR3 region has the DNA TGCAGCGTTGATTGGACTAGAGGGAATGAGCAGTTCTTC. This gives the protein CSVDWTRGNEQFF.

The V gene is TRBV19, the J gene TRBJ1-1, with a tentative D call TRBD1 (5 bases). With 3 bases removed from V and 8 bases from J, the gap between germline ends came to 13 bases. From germline, CDR1 is LNHDA and CDR2 SQIVND (reference sequence). This CDR3 region has 13 residues. In nucleotides, the CDR3 is TGTGCCAGTAGTATGGGTGCGGGACTCGAAGCTTTCTTT. Protein: CASSMGAGLEAFF.

The chain has TRBV28 and TRBJ2-2, with 14 positions matching TRBD2. Trimming removed 6 bases from V and 6 bases from J; junction bases left unmatched: 9. Looked up from germline, CDR1 is MDHEN and CDR2 is SYDVKM. This CDR3 is 17 amino acids long. The CDR3, as DNA: TGTGCCAGCAGACCAGGGGGACTAGCGGGAGTAGCCGGGGAGCTGTTTTTT. Translation gives CASRPGGLAGVAGELFF.

The chain couples TRBV7-9 to TRBJ1-3; no reliable D call. CDR1 is SEHNR, CDR2 FQNEAQ, per germline (reference sequence). This CDR3 has 12 residues. Trimming pared 5 bases from V and 4 bases from J, leaving 6 bases between. DNA for the CDR3: TGTGCCAGCAGCCTTTCGGGAAACACCATATATTTT. Translated, it gives CASSLSGNTIYF.

The chain has TRBV2 and TRBJ1-2; 10 positions agree with TRBD1. V lost 6 bases to trimming and J lost 7 bases; unmatched junction nucleotides: 11. The CDR3 contains 15 residues. The germline V gene encodes CDR1 SNHLY and CDR2 FYNNEI. In DNA form, the CDR3 reads TGTGCCAGCAGCTCGACAGGGGGCCGGCGGGGTGGCTACACCTTC. This encodes CASSSTGGRRGGYTF. The full variable domain, completed using reference TRBV2 and TRBJ1-2, is EPEVTQTPSHQVTQMGQEVILRCVPISNHLYFYWYRQILGQKVEFLVSFYNNEISEKSEIFDDQFSVERPDGSNFTLKIRSTKLEDSAMYFCASSSTGGRRGGYTFGSGTRLTVV.

The chain recombines TRBV6-1 with TRBJ2-5, with TRBD1 matching 9 bases. The CDR3 is made up of 13 amino acids. V lost 6 bases, J lost 5 bases, and 4 bases stayed unmatched. Germline V gene data show CDR1 as MNHNS and CDR2 as SASEGT. The CDR3 DNA follows: TGTGCCAGCAGAGTAGGGACAGGGGAGACCCAGTACTTC. It yields the protein CASRVGTGETQYF.

In this sample, this clone turned up once. This rearrangement joins TRBV5-1 to TRBJ2-2; D remains unclear. Trimming cost V 3 bases and J 5 bases, with 5 bases left between them. Germline values: CDR1 SGHRS, CDR2 YFSETQ. The CDR3 has 12 residues. CDR3 amino acids: CASSSRTGELFF. DNA for the CDR3: TGCGCCAGCAGCTCGAGAACCGGGGAGCTGTTTTTT.

The chain uses TRBV5-6 and TRBJ2-7; D gene uncertain. Germline V gives CDR1 SGHDT, CDR2 YYEEEE. The CDR3 runs to 13 residues. Trimming shortened V by 2 bases and J by 2 bases, and 8 bases separated the two germline ends. The CDR3 here is CASSLQPTYEQYF. The CDR3 coding sequence is TGTGCCAGCAGCTTACAGCCAACCTACGAGCAGTACTTC.

This chain connects TRBV2 to TRBJ2-1; D unclear. The V gene lost 1 base and the J gene lost 8 bases, with 9 bases spanning the gap. Germline V lookup: CDR1 SNHLY, CDR2 FYNNEI. The CDR3 consists of 13 residues. CDR3 DNA sequence: TGTGCCAGCAGTGAAGGGGTGGGCTATGAGCAGTTCTTC. Amino acids: CASSEGVGYEQFF.

The gene calls are TRBV19 and TRBJ2-3; TRBD2 aligns across 10 bases. CDR1 is LNHDA and CDR2 is SQIVND in the germline V gene (reference sequence). The V and J ends lost 3 bases and 4 bases, in that order; junction bases with no gene match: 10. This CDR3 has 17 residues. The CDR3 nucleotides are TGTGCCAGTAGTATCCCGACTAGCGGGCCGACCTCAGATACGCAGTATTTT. Its translation is CASSIPTSGPTSDTQYF.